This TCR beta chain was documented in a study of CD8+ T cells in alopecia areata. On the study more broadly: Affected scalp percentage determined the severity score of treated patients.

Sequencing templates came from extracted RNA that was reverse transcribed into cDNA. TCRdb keeps only in-frame clones here, not all; method: immunoSEQ multiplex PCR. The data contain about 160,000 clones, about 60% of them singletons. This clone was seen ten or more times. Its antigen is still unknown. The treatment is: oral pan-JAK inhibitor, 5-10 mg twice daily. Study-wide findings and caveats: An increase in clonality over normal scalp was evident in lesional scalp, especially alopecia totalis/universalis.

CDR3 length: 15 residues. V was pared by 6 bases and J by 6 bases, with 7 bases of the junction left unmatched. In germline, CDR1 is LNHDA, CDR2 SQIVND (reference sequence). This sequence originates from a human donor with alopecia areata. The material was CD4+ T cells sorted from blood, obtained at week 24, from a patient treated with tofacitinib. The chain links TRBV19 to TRBJ2-2, with 10 bases identical to TRBD1. The CDR3 sequence is CASSRDRGGAGELFF. The DNA for the CDR3 is TGTGCCAGTAGCCGGGACAGGGGTGGTGCCGGGGAGCTGTTTTTT.